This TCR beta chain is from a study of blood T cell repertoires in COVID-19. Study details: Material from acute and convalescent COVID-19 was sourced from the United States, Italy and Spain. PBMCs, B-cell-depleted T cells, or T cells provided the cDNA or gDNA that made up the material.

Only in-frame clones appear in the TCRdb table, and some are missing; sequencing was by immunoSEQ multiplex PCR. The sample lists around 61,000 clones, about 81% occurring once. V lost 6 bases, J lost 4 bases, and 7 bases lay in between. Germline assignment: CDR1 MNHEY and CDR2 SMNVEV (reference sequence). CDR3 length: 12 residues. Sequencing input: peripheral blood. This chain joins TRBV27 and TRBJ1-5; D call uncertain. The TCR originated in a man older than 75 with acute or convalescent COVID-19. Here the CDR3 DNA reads TGTGCCAGCAGCTTTATTAATCAGCCCCAGCATTTT. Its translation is CASSFINQPQHF.